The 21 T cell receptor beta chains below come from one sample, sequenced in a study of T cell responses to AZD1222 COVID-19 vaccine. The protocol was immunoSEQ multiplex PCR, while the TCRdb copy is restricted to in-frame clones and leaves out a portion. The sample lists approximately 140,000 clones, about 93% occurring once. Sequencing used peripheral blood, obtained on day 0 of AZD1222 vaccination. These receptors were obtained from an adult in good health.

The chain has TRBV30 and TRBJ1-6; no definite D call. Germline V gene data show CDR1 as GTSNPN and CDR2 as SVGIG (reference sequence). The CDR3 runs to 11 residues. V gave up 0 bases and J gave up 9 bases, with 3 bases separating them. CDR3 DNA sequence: TGTGCCTGGAGTGTTTCTTCACCCCTCCACTTT. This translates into CAWSVSSPLHF.

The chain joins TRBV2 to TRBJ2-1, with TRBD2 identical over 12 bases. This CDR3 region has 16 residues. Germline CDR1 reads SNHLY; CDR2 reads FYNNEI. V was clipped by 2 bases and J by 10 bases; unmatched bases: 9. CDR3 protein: CASSERPSGGGSEQFF. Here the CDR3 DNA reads TGTGCCAGCAGTGAAAGGCCTAGCGGGGGGGGTTCGGAGCAGTTCTTC.

CDR3 DNA: TGTGCCTGGACCGGGAATGGTGAAAAACTGTTTTTT. Its protein is CAWTGNGEKLFF. The genes are TRBV30 and TRBJ1-4; D uncertain. From germline, CDR1 is GTSNPN and CDR2 SVGIG (reference sequence). Trimming left V 4 bases short and J 7 bases short, with 10 bases between. The CDR3 spans 12 residues.

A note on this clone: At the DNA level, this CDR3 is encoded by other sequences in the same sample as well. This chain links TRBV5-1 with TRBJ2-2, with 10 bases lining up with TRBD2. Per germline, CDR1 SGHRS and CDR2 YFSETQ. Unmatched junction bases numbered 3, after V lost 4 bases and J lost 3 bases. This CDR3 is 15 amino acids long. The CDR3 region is CASSVGLADTGELFF. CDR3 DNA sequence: TGCGCCAGCAGCGTCGGACTAGCGGACACCGGGGAGCTGTTTTTT.

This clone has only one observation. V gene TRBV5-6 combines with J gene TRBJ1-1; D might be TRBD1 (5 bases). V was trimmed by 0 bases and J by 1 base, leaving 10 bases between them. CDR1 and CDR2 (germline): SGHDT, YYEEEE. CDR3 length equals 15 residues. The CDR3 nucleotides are TGTGCCAGCAGCTTGGTTGGGGGGAAGAACACTGAAGCTTTCTTT. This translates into CASSLVGGKNTEAFF. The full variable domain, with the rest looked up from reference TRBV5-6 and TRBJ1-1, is DAGVTQSPTHLIKTRGQQVTLRCSPKSGHDTVSWYQQALGQGPQFIFQYYEEEERQRGNFPDRFSGHQFPNYSSELNVNALLLGDSALYLCASSLVGGKNTEAFFGQGTRLTVV.

In nucleotides, the CDR3 is TGTGCCAGCAGCCAAGTCGTCACGTATAATTCACCCCTCCACTTT. Its protein product is CASSQVVTYNSPLHF. The rearrangement links TRBV3-1 (or the pseudogene TRBV3-2) to TRBJ1-6, with no clear D. The CDR3 loop spans 15 amino acids. The germline V and J ends were trimmed by 1 base and 4 bases, with 8 bases remaining between them. CDR1 and CDR2 from the germline V gene are LGHDT and YNNKEL (reference sequence).

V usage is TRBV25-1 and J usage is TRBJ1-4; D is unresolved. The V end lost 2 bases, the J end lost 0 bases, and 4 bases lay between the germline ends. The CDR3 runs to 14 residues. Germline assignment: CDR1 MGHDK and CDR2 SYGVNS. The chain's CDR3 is CASSEQTTNEKLFF. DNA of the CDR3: TGTGCCAGCAGTGAACAAACAACTAATGAAAAACTGTTTTTT.

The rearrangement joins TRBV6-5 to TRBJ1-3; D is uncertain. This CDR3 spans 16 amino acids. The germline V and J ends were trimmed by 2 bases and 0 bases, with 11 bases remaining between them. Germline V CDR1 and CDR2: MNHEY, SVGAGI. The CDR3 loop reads CASSYGRSSSGNTIYF. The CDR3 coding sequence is TGTGCCAGCAGTTACGGCAGGTCGTCCTCTGGAAACACCATATATTTT.

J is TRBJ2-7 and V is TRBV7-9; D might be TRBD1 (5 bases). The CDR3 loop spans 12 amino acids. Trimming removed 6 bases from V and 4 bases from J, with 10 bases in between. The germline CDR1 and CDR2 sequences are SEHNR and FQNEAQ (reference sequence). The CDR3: CASSLGVYEQYF. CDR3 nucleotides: TGTGCCAGCAGTCTAGGGGTATACGAGCAGTACTTC.

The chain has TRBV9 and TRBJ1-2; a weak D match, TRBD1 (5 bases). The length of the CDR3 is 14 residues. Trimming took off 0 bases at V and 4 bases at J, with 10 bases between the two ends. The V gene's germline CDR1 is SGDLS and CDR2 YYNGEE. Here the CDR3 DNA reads TGTGCCAGCAGCGTAGCGGGGGGAAGCTATGGCTACACCTTC. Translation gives CASSVAGGSYGYTF.

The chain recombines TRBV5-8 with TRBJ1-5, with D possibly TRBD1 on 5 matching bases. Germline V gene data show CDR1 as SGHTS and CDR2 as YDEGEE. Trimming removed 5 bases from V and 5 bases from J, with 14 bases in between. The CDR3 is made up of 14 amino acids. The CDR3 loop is CASSPRTNYQPQHF. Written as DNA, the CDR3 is TGTGCCAGCAGTCCGCGGACAAATTATCAGCCCCAGCATTTT.

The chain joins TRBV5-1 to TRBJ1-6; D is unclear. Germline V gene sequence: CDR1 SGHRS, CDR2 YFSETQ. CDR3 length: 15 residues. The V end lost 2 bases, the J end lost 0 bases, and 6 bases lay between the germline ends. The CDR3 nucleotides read TGCGCCAGCAGCTTCAAGAGCTCCTATAATTCACCCCTCCACTTT. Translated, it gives CASSFKSSYNSPLHF.

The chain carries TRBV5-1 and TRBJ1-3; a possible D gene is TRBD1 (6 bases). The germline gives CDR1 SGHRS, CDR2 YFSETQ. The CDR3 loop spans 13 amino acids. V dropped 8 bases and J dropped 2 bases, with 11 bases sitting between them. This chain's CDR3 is CASKTGTGNTIYF. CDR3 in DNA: TGCGCCAGTAAAACAGGGACTGGAAACACCATATATTTT. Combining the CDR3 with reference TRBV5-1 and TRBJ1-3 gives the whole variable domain KAGVTQTPRYLIKTRGQQVTLSCSPISGHRSVSWYQQTPGQGLQFLFEYFSETQRNKGNFPGRFSGRQFSNSRSEMNVSTLELGDSALYLCASKTGTGNTIYFGEGSWLTVV.

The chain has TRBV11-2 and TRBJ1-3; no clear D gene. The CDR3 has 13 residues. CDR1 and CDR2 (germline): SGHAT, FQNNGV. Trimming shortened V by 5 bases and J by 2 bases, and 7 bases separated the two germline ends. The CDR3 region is CASSPTPGNTIYF. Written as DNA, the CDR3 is TGTGCCAGCAGCCCCACGCCTGGAAACACCATATATTTT.

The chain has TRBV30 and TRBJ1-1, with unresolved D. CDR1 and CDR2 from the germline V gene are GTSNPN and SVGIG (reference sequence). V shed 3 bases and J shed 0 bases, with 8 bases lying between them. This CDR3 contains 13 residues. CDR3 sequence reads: CAWSSSLNTEAFF. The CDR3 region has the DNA TGTGCCTGGAGCTCGTCCCTGAACACTGAAGCTTTCTTT.

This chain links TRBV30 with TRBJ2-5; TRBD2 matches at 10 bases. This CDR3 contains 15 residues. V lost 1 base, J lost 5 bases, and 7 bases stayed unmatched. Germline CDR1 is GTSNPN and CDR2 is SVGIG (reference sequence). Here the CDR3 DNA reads TGTGCCTGGAGTGAGCTAGCGGGAGAGTGGGAGACCCAGTACTTC. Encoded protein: CAWSELAGEWETQYF. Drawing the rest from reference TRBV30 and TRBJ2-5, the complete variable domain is SQTIHQWPATLVQPVGSPLSLECTVEGTSNPNLYWYRQAAGRGLQLLFYSVGIGQISSEVPQNLSASRPQDRQFILSSKKLLLSDSGFYLCAWSELAGEWETQYFGPGTRLLVL.

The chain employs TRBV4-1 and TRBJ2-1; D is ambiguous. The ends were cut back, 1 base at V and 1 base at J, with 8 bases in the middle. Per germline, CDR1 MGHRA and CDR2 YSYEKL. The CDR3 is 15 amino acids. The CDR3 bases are TGCGCCAGCAGCCAAGGGCCAGGTTCCTACAATGAGCAGTTCTTC. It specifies CASSQGPGSYNEQFF.

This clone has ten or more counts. The CDR3 nucleotides read TGTGCCAGCAGTGAAGGGGGACCCAATCAGCCCCAGCATTTT. It yields the protein CASSEGGPNQPQHF. The J gene is TRBJ1-5, the V gene TRBV2; D may be TRBD1 (5 bases). The V gene's germline CDR1 is SNHLY and CDR2 FYNNEI. The CDR3 totals 14 residues. V lost 1 base, J lost 3 bases, and 7 bases lay in between.

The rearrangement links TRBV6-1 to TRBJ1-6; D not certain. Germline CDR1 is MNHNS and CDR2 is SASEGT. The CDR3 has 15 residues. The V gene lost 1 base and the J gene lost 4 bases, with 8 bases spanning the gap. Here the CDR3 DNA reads TGTGCCAGCAGTGAAGAGGCCGGTTATAATTCACCCCTCCACTTT. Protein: CASSEEAGYNSPLHF.

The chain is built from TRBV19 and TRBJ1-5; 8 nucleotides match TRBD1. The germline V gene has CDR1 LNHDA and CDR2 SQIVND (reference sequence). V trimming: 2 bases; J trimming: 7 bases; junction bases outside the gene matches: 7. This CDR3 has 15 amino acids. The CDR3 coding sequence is TGTGCCAGTAGTATACTGACAGGGGTCGGCCAGCCCCAGCATTTT. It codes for CASSILTGVGQPQHF.

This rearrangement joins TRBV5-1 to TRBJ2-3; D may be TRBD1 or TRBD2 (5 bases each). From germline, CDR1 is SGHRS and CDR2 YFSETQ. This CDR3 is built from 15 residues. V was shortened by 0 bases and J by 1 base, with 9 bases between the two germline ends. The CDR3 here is CASSLEGRGTDTQYF. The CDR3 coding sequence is TGCGCCAGCAGCTTGGAGGGGCGGGGCACAGATACGCAGTATTTT. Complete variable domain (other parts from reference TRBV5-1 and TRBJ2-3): KAGVTQTPRYLIKTRGQQVTLSCSPISGHRSVSWYQQTPGQGLQFLFEYFSETQRNKGNFPGRFSGRQFSNSRSEMNVSTLELGDSALYLCASSLEGRGTDTQYFGPGTRLTVL.